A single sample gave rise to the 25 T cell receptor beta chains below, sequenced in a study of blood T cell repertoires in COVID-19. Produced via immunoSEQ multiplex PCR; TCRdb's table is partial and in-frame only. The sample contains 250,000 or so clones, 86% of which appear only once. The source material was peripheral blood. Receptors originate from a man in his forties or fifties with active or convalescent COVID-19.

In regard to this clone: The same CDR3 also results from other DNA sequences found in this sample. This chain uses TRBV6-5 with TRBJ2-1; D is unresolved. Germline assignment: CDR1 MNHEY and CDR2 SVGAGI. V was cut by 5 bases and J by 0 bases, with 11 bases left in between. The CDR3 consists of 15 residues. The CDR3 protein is CASSPSPGSYNEQFF. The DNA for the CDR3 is TGTGCCAGCAGTCCGAGCCCGGGCTCCTACAATGAGCAGTTCTTC.

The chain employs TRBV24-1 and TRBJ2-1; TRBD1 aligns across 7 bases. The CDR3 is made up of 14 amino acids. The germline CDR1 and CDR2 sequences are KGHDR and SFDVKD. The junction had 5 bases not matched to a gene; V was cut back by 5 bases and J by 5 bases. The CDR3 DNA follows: TGTGCCACCAGTGTAGCAGGGGGAAACAATGAGCAGTTCTTC. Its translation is CATSVAGGNNEQFF.

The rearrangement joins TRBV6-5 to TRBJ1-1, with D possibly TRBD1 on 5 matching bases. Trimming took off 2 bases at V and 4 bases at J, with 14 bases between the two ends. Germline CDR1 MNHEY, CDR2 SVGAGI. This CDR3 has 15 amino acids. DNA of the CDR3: TGTGCCAGCAGTTACGTCGGCGGCGGGGGCACTGAAGCTTTCTTT. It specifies CASSYVGGGGTEAFF.

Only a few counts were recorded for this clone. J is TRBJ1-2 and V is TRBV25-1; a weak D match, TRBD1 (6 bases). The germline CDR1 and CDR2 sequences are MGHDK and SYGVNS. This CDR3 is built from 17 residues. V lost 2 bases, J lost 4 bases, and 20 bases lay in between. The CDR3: CASSELPRGQGLYGYTF. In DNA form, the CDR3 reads TGTGCCAGCAGTGAACTCCCTCGAGGGCAGGGGCTCTATGGCTACACCTTC.

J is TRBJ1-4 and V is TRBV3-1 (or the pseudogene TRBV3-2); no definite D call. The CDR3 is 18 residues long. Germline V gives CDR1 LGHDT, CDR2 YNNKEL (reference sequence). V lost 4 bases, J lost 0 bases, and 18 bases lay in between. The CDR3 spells CASSLIEEESTTNEKLFF. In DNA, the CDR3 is TGTGCCAGCAGCCTGATTGAGGAGGAGTCGACAACTAATGAAAAACTGTTTTTT.

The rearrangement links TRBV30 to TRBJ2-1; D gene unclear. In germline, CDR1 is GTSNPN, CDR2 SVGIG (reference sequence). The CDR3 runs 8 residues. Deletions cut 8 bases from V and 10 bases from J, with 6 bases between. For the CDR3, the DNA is TGTGCCGCCGAGGAGCAGTTCTTC. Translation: CAAEEQFF.

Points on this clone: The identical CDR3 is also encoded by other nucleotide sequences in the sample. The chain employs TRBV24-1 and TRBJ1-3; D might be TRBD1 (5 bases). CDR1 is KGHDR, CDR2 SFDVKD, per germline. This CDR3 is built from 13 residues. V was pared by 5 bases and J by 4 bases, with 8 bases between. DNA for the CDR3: TGTGCCACCAGTGGCTCAGGGGGAAACACCATATATTTT. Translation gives CATSGSGGNTIYF.

The CDR3 bases are TGTGCCAGCAGCCAAAGACAGGAGACGAACTATGGCTACACCTTC. Amino acid sequence: CASSQRQETNYGYTF. The V gene is TRBV7-9, the J gene TRBJ1-2; possible D gene TRBD1, 6 bases. V lost 5 bases and J lost 2, with 15 bases in between. The CDR3 totals 15 residues. Germline V lookup: CDR1 SEHNR, CDR2 FQNEAQ (reference sequence).

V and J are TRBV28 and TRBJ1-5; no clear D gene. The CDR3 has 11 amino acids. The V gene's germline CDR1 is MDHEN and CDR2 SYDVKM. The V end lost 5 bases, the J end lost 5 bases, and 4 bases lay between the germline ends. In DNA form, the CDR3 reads TGTGCCAGCAGTCATTATCAGCCCCAGCATTTT. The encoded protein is CASSHYQPQHF. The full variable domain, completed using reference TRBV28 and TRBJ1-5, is DVKVTQSSRYLVKRTGEKVFLECVQDMDHENMFWYRQDPGLGLRLIYFSYDVKMKEKGDIPEGYSVSREKKERFSLILESASTNQTSMYLCASSHYQPQHFGDGTRLSIL.

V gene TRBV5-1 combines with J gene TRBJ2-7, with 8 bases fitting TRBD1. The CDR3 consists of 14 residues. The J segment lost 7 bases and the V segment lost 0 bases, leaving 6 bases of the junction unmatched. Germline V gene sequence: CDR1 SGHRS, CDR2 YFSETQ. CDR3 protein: CASSLAQGAWEQYF. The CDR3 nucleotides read TGCGCCAGCAGCTTGGCTCAGGGGGCCTGGGAGCAGTACTTC.

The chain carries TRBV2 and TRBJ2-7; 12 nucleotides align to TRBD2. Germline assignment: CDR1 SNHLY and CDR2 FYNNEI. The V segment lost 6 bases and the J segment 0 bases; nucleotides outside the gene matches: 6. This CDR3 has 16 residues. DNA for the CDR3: TGTGCCAGCAGAGCTCAGACTAGCGGGAGCTCCTACGAGCAGTACTTC. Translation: CASRAQTSGSSYEQYF.

The DNA of the CDR3 is TGTGCCAGCAGCCAGGAGGGACAGGGGAATCAGCCCCAGCATTTT. Its translation: CASSQEGQGNQPQHF. The genes are TRBV5-6 and TRBJ1-5; 10 bases fit TRBD1. CDR3 size: 15 residues. Germline V gives CDR1 SGHDT, CDR2 YYEEEE. V shed 4 bases, J shed 4 bases, and the junction held 5 bases outside the gene matches.

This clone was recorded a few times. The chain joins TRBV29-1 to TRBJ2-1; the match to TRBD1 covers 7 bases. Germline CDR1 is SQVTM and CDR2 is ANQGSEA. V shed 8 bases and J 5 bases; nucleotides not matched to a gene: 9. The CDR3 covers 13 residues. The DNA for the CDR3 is TGCAGCCTCCGGGACAGCAATCACAATGAGCAGTTCTTC. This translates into CSLRDSNHNEQFF.

The chain's CDR3 is CASSQASSGRVETQYF. In nucleotides, the CDR3 is TGCGCCAGCAGCCAAGCCTCTAGCGGGAGGGTCGAGACCCAGTACTTC. The J gene is TRBJ2-5, the V gene TRBV4-1; 12 bases map to TRBD2. Germline V gene data show CDR1 as MGHRA and CDR2 as YSYEKL. Trimming removed 1 base from V and 5 bases from J; junction bases left unmatched: 5. CDR3 length: 16 amino acids.

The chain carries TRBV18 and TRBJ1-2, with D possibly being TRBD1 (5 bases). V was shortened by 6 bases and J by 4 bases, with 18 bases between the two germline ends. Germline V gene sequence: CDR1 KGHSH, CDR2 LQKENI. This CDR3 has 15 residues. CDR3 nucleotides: TGTGCCAGCTCCCAGGGTGTCGACGGTTCCTATGGCTACACCTTC. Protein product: CASSQGVDGSYGYTF.

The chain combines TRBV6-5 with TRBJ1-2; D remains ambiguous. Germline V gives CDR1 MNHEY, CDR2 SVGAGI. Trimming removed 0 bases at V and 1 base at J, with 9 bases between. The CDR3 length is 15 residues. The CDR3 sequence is CASSYSWEGNYGYTF. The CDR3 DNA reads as TGTGCCAGCAGTTACTCGTGGGAGGGTAACTATGGCTACACCTTC.

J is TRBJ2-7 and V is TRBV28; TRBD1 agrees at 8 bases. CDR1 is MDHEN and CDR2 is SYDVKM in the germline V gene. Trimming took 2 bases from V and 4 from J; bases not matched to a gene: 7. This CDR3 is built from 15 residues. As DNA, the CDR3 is TGTGCCAGCAGTTTAACCGGGACAGGAAGGTACGAGCAGTACTTC. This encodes CASSLTGTGRYEQYF.

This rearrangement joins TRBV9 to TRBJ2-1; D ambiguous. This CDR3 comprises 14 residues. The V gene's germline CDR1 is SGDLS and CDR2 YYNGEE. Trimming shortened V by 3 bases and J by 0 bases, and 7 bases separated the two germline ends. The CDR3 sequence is CASSALNSYNEQFF. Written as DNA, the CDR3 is TGTGCCAGCAGCGCCCTTAACTCCTACAATGAGCAGTTCTTC.

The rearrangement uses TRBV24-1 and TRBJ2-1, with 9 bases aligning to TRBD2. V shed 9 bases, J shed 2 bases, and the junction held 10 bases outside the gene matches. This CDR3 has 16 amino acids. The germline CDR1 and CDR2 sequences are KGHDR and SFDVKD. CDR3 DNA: TGTGCCACCGGGGGAGCGGGAGGTTCGACCTACAATGAGCAGTTCTTC. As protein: CATGGAGGSTYNEQFF.

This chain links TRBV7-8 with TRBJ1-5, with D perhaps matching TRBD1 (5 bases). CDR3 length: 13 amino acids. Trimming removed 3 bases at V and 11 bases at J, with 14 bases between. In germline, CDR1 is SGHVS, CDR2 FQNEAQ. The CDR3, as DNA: TGTGCCAGCAGCTTTGGGCGGGACCGGGCCCAGCATTTT. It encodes CASSFGRDRAQHF.

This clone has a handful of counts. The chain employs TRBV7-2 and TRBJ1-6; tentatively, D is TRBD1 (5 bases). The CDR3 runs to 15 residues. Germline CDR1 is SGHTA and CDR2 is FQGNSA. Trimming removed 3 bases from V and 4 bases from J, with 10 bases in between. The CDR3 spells CASSFQTGYNSPLHF. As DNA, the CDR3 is TGTGCCAGCAGCTTCCAAACAGGTTATAATTCACCCCTCCACTTT.

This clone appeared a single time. The CDR3, as DNA: TGTGCCAGCAGCCCCCCCCCACACCAGGCCTACGAGCAGTACTTC. As protein: CASSPPPHQAYEQYF. The chain links TRBV7-3 to TRBJ2-7; D not certain. V was cut by 5 bases and J by 2 bases, with 16 bases left in between. Per the germline V gene, CDR1 is SGHTA and CDR2 is FQGTGA. This CDR3 comprises 15 residues.

In DNA, the CDR3 is TGTGCCAGCAGACAGACTAGCGGAGGCTACAATGAGCAGTTCTTC. Translated, it gives CASRQTSGGYNEQFF. The chain combines TRBV11-2 with TRBJ2-1; TRBD2 aligns across 9 bases. V lost 6 bases to trimming and J lost 3 bases; unmatched junction nucleotides: 6. Germline V gene sequence: CDR1 SGHAT, CDR2 FQNNGV. The CDR3 is 15 residues long. Full variable domain (remainder filled in from reference TRBV11-2 and TRBJ2-1): EAGVAQSPRYKIIEKRQSVAFWCNPISGHATLYWYQQILGQGPKLLIQFQNNGVVDDSQLPKDRFSAERLKGVDSTLKIQPAKLEDSAVYLCASRQTSGGYNEQFFGPGTRLTVL.

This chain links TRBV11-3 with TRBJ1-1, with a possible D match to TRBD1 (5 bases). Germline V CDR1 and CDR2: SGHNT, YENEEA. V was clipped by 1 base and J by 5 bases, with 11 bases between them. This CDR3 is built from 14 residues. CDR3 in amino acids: CASSLVTGVTEAFF. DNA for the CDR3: TGTGCCAGCAGCTTAGTCACGGGGGTTACTGAAGCTTTCTTT.

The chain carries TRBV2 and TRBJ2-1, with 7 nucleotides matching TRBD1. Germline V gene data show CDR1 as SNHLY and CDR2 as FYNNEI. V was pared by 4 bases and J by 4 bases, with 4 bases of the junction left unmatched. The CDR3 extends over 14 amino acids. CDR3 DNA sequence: TGTGCCAGCAGTGGAGGGACAGTGTACAATGAGCAGTTCTTC. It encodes CASSGGTVYNEQFF.